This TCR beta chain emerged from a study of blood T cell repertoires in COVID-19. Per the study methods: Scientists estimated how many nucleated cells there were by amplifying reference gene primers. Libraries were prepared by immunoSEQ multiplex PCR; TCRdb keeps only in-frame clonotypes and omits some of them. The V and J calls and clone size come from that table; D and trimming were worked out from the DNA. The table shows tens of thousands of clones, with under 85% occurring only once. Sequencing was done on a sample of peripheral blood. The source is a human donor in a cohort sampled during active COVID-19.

For the CDR3, the DNA is TGTGCCACCAGCAGAGACAGGGATCACAATGAGCAGTTCTTC. Protein sequence: CATSRDRDHNEQFF. This chain links TRBV15 with TRBJ2-1, with a weak D call TRBD1 (5 bases). CDR1 is LNHNV, CDR2 YYDKDF, per germline (reference sequence). The CDR3 consists of 14 residues. V lost 0 bases and J lost 5, with 8 bases in between. Full variable domain (remainder filled in from reference TRBV15 and TRBJ2-1): DAMVIQNPRYQVTQFGKPVTLSCSQTLNHNVMYWYQQKSSQAPKLLFHYYDKDFNNEADTPDNFQSRRPNTSFCFLDIRSPGLGDTAMYLCATSRDRDHNEQFFGPGTRLTVL.